The clone carrying this T cell receptor (beta chain) was found once. Its antigen is unknown. This CDR3 region has 17 residues. Germline loops: CDR1 SEHNR, CDR2 FQNEAQ (reference sequence). Trimming took 1 base from V and 4 from J, leaving 17 bases between them. This specimen belongs to a study of shared clonotypes between healthy human individuals. CD45RO-negative CD8 cells positively selected for CCR7 made up the naive population, which excluded terminally differentiated effector memory CD45RA+ cells. The assay was immunoSEQ multiplex PCR, and TCRdb's table has in-frame clones only and misses some. This table has about 2.1 million clones, around 95% appearing once. The study's findings and limits: The generation probabilities recorded for non-shared clonotypes fell below those of clonotypes shared by all four donors. Four donors shared approximately 5% of their naive CD4 clonotypes. Naive subsets generally exceeded memory subsets in estimated richness.

The sequenced material came from naive CD8+ T cells from PBMCs. V gene TRBV7-9 combines with J gene TRBJ2-1; weak D call: TRBD2 (6 bases). The receptor was isolated from a man younger than 35 in good health. Some clones in this sample may be carry-over from other donors' samples. The CDR3 bases are TGTGCCAGCAGCTTAGGGCGGGGTCCTCAGACTTACAATGAGCAGTTCTTC. This encodes CASSLGRGPQTYNEQFF.